Following are 25 T cell receptor beta chains from one sample sequenced in a study of human T cells and chemical hapten exposure. TCRdb re-called the RACE reads with MiXCR, one entry per CDR3 protein. The sample has approximately 82,000 distinct CDR3 sequences, about 11% seen once. Time point noted: patch test 1, 2 weeks after DPC sensitization. Treatment defined: therapeutic diphenylcyclopropenone sensitization with weekly scalp DPC. The specimen comprised whole blood, sampled in connection with sensitization to the hapten diphenylcyclopropenone (DPC). The receptors were sampled from a middle-aged man with alopecia areata. Some clones in this sample may be carry-over from other donors' samples.

This clonotype was seen only a few times. The chain couples TRBV12-3 or TRBV12-4 to TRBJ2-7; TRBD1 matches 8 bases. With V trimmed by 5 bases and J by 2 bases, 8 bases remained unmatched. The CDR3 has 15 amino acids. CDR3 DNA: TGTGCCAGCAGTCCTAAAGGGACAGGCACCTACGAGCAGTACTTC. As protein: CASSPKGTGTYEQYF.

This clonotype was observed a few times. The chain is built from TRBV12-3 or TRBV12-4 and TRBJ2-1; 10 bases fit TRBD2. The CDR3 is 17 residues long. Trimming cost V 6 bases and J 2 bases; bases outside gene matches: 10. CDR3 sequence: CASSSPSGRAPYNEQFF. In DNA form, the CDR3 reads TGTGCCAGCAGCTCGCCCAGCGGGAGGGCCCCCTACAATGAGCAGTTCTTC.

This clonotype occurred a few times. V and J are TRBV7-9 and TRBJ2-1; D might be TRBD2 (6 bases). The V end lost 2 bases, the J end lost 5 bases, and 10 bases lay between the germline ends. Per germline, CDR1 SEHNR and CDR2 FQNEAQ (reference sequence). The CDR3 is 14 residues long. CDR3 DNA: TGTGCCAGCAGCTTAAGGGACTTCAACAATGAGCAGTTCTTC. It translates to CASSLRDFNNEQFF.

This clonotype was recorded at least ten times. V gene TRBV20-1 combines with J gene TRBJ2-3, with 9 bases that match TRBD2. Germline CDR1 DFQATT, CDR2 SNEGSKA (reference sequence). The CDR3 has 14 amino acids. The V segment lost 1 base and the J segment 1 base; nucleotides outside the gene matches: 0. The CDR3 region is CSARVAGGTDTQYF. In DNA, the CDR3 is TGCAGTGCTAGAGTAGCGGGAGGCACAGATACGCAGTATTTT.

The chain couples TRBV7-2 to TRBJ2-3; the match to TRBD2 covers 13 bases. J gave up 4 bases and V 3 bases, and 1 base lay outside the gene matches. From germline, CDR1 is SGHTA and CDR2 FQGNSA. This CDR3 has 15 amino acids. CDR3 in amino acids: CASSLGLAGSDTQYF. In DNA, the CDR3 is TGTGCCAGCAGCTTGGGACTAGCGGGATCAGATACGCAGTATTTT.

This clonotype was found many times. The chain is built from TRBV20-1 and TRBJ2-3, with TRBD2 identical over 7 bases. Germline V gene sequence: CDR1 DFQATT, CDR2 SNEGSKA (reference sequence). V shed 4 bases and J 11 bases; nucleotides not matched to a gene: 6. CDR3 length: 11 residues. CDR3 bases: TGCAGTGCTATACGGGAGGACGGGCAGTATTTT. Translating gives CSAIREDGQYF.

The chain is built from TRBV2 and TRBJ1-3; D perhaps matches TRBD1 (5 bases). Germline V gene lookup returns CDR1 SNHLY and CDR2 FYNNEI. The V and J ends lost 6 bases and 2 bases respectively, with 11 bases between them. The CDR3 is made up of 14 amino acids. CDR3 residues: CASSRDLAGNTIYF. The CDR3 nucleotides read TGTGCCAGCAGCCGGGACTTAGCTGGAAACACCATATATTTT.

This clonotype appeared a few times. The V call is TRBV6-6, the J call TRBJ2-5; possibly TRBD1 for D (6 bases). Germline V lookup: CDR1 MNHNY, CDR2 SVGAGI (reference sequence). The CDR3 is 12 amino acids. The ends were cut back, 9 bases at V and 3 bases at J, with 11 bases in the middle. Written as DNA, the CDR3 is TGTGCCAGTGGTCGGGACAAAGAGACCCAGTACTTC. This translates into CASGRDKETQYF.

At least ten counts were recorded for this clonotype. In DNA, the CDR3 is TGCAGCGTTGATCAGGGAGTGAACACTGAAGCTTTCTTT. Residues: CSVDQGVNTEAFF. This sequence joins TRBV29-1 and TRBJ1-1; D is perhaps TRBD1 (5 bases). V lost 3 bases and J 0 bases, leaving 8 bases between the germline ends. The CDR3 loop spans 13 amino acids. The germline V gene encodes CDR1 SQVTM and CDR2 ANQGSEA.

This clonotype has at least ten counts. The chain carries TRBV5-6 and TRBJ1-6; D remains unclear. The length of the CDR3 is 14 residues. Trimming removed 1 base at V and 7 bases at J, with 9 bases between. Per germline, CDR1 SGHDT and CDR2 YYEEEE. CDR3 protein: CASSLSGPNSPLHF. CDR3 nucleotide sequence: TGTGCCAGCAGCTTGTCCGGGCCCAATTCACCCCTCCACTTT.

The chain links TRBV11-2 to TRBJ2-1; TRBD2 aligns across 9 bases. From germline, CDR1 is SGHAT and CDR2 FQNNGV. V lost 6 bases to trimming and J lost 5 bases; unmatched junction nucleotides: 11. This CDR3 is built from 16 residues. This CDR3 is CASSIHPASGNNEQFF. The CDR3 coding sequence is TGTGCCAGCAGTATCCACCCGGCTAGCGGGAACAATGAGCAGTTCTTC.

This clonotype was seen ten or more times. V gene TRBV7-9 combines with J gene TRBJ1-1, with D maybe TRBD1 (5 bases). The ends were cut back, 3 bases at V and 5 bases at J, with 13 bases in the middle. The CDR3 contains 14 residues. Germline V gene data show CDR1 as SEHNR and CDR2 as FQNEAQ (reference sequence). The CDR3 spells CASSLGQGRTEAFF. For the CDR3, the DNA is TGTGCCAGCAGCTTGGGGCAGGGCAGGACTGAAGCTTTCTTT.

The CDR3 DNA sequence: TGTGCCAGCAGTTTTTCAGGGGCGGCGTCCGGCTACACCTTC. This gives the protein CASSFSGAASGYTF. The J gene is TRBJ1-2, the V gene TRBV27; weak D call: TRBD1 (6 bases). Per the germline V gene, CDR1 is MNHEY and CDR2 is SMNVEV (reference sequence). The CDR3 is 14 amino acids. V lost 3 bases and J 8 bases, leaving 16 bases between the germline ends.

The V call is TRBV28, the J call TRBJ2-5; TRBD1 aligns across 8 bases. The CDR3 length is 13 residues. Germline values: CDR1 MDHEN, CDR2 SYDVKM. J lost 2 bases, V lost 8 bases, and 4 bases had no gene match. In DNA form, the CDR3 reads TGTGCCAGCCTGTACAGGGGGCAAGAGACCCAGTACTTC. Amino acid sequence: CASLYRGQETQYF.

The CDR3: CASSQVLLRLSYNEQFF. As DNA, the CDR3 is TGCGCCAGCAGCCAAGTACTCCTCCGCCTCTCTTACAATGAGCAGTTCTTC. The V call is TRBV4-3, the J call TRBJ2-1; D gene uncertain. The germline CDR1 and CDR2 sequences are LGHNA and YSLEER. V dropped 1 base and J dropped 4 bases, with 17 bases sitting between them. The CDR3 is 17 amino acids.

This chain joins TRBV6-1 and TRBJ1-4; the match to TRBD1 covers 7 bases. This CDR3 is 15 amino acids long. Germline assignment: CDR1 MNHNS and CDR2 SASEGT. The V segment lost 4 bases and the J segment 8 bases; nucleotides outside the gene matches: 10. The CDR3: CASSGSVGGREKLFF. The CDR3 DNA is TGTGCCAGCAGTGGGAGTGTAGGGGGCCGGGAAAAACTGTTTTTT.

This chain joins TRBV7-9 and TRBJ2-3; D gene ambiguous. Germline CDR1 is SEHNR and CDR2 is FQNEAQ (reference sequence). This CDR3 contains 13 residues. Trimming shortened V by 0 bases and J by 11 bases, and 12 bases separated the two germline ends. CDR3 region: CASSLAGPGWQYF. CDR3 bases: TGTGCCAGCAGCTTAGCCGGACCGGGTTGGCAGTATTTT.

This clonotype was detected a few times. This chain joins TRBV5-6 and TRBJ2-4; TRBD1 matches 8 bases. The V gene's germline CDR1 is SGHDT and CDR2 YYEEEE. V lost 5 bases to trimming and J lost 1 base; unmatched junction nucleotides: 5. CDR3 length: 15 amino acids. In nucleotides, the CDR3 is TGTGCCAGCAGTCGGACAGGGTCGGCCAAAAACATTCAGTACTTC. It encodes CASSRTGSAKNIQYF.

The chain joins TRBV24-1 to TRBJ2-2, with 9 positions matching TRBD1. Looked up from germline, CDR1 is KGHDR and CDR2 is SFDVKD. This CDR3 is 17 amino acids long. V trimming: 1 base; J trimming: 6 bases; junction bases outside the gene matches: 8. DNA for the CDR3: TGTGCCACCAGTGATTTAAAACCCGGACAGGGGTCCGGGGAGCTGTTTTTT. It is translated as CATSDLKPGQGSGELFF.

This chain links TRBV20-1 with TRBJ2-1; no firm D call. There are 13 residues in the CDR3. V shed 5 bases and J shed 1 base, with 9 bases lying between them. The germline CDR1 and CDR2 sequences are DFQATT and SNEGSKA (reference sequence). In DNA form, the CDR3 reads TGCAGTGCTGATTTCGGGTCCTACAATGAGCAGTTCTTC. Its protein product is CSADFGSYNEQFF.

The chain carries TRBV4-2 and TRBJ2-4; no firm D call. CDR1 LGHNA and CDR2 YNFKEQ come from the germline V gene. Trimming stripped 0 bases from V and 5 bases from J, with 5 bases between. The CDR3 loop spans 13 amino acids. The CDR3, as DNA: TGTGCCAGCAGCCAAGATCGCCAAAACATTCAGTACTTC. It specifies CASSQDRQNIQYF.

This clonotype was observed a few times. The chain links TRBV28 to TRBJ2-1; the D is unclear. This CDR3 is 12 amino acids long. Germline V gene lookup returns CDR1 MDHEN and CDR2 SYDVKM. V lost 9 bases and J 9 bases, leaving 15 bases between the germline ends. The CDR3 DNA is TGTGCCAGTTCCCCCAGTCGCGCTGAGCAGTTCTTC. Translating it yields CASSPSRAEQFF.

The rearrangement joins TRBV6-2 or TRBV6-3 to TRBJ2-2, with D possibly matching TRBD2 (6 bases). The CDR3 has 15 amino acids. The V end was cut by 10 bases, the J end by 2 bases, with 17 bases between. Germline values: CDR1 MNHEY, CDR2 SVGEGT. DNA for the CDR3: TGTGCCACAAACTCCGGGACTCCTAACACCGGGGAGCTGTTTTTT. This gives the protein CATNSGTPNTGELFF.

This clonotype showed up just once. This chain uses TRBV24-1 with TRBJ2-1; D is possibly TRBD2 (6 bases). Germline CDR1 and CDR2: KGHDR and SFDVKD. Deletions cut 3 bases from V and 1 base from J, with 12 bases between. The CDR3 has 16 residues. The CDR3 DNA follows: TGTGCCACCAGTGATCGAGCGGGTGAGTCCTACAATGAGCAGTTCTTC. It yields the protein CATSDRAGESYNEQFF.

There are a few counts of this clonotype. The chain links TRBV7-9 to TRBJ2-7; 12 positions agree with TRBD2. The CDR3 totals 16 residues. V lost 2 bases to trimming and J lost 5 bases; unmatched junction nucleotides: 7. The germline V gene encodes CDR1 SEHNR and CDR2 FQNEAQ (reference sequence). As DNA, the CDR3 is TGTGCCAGCAGCTTATGGGCTAGCGGGAGGGGGGACGAGCAGTACTTC. Translated, it gives CASSLWASGRGDEQYF.